This T cell receptor beta chain is drawn from a study of T-cell reconstitution after alpha-beta-depleted transplantation in children. There are many counts of this clonotype. Its specificity is unknown. For TCRbeta, the library was prepared with unique molecular identifiers. TCRdb reprocessed the PCR reads via MiXCR and lists one record per CDR3 protein. The sample lists 300,000 or so distinct CDR3 sequences; around 20% were seen once. Study-wide findings and caveats: By one year post-transplant, T-cell counts and diversity largely arose from T cells that were newly produced.

J lost 2 bases, V lost 0 bases, and 1 base had no gene match. CDR1 and CDR2 (germline): SGHRS, YFSETQ. The CDR3 loop spans 15 amino acids. The starting material was PBMCs, mostly from graft donor cells, obtained 180 days after TCRalphabeta/CD19-depleted stem cell transplant. This sequence was found in a male patient aged 10-17 years who had a stem cell transplant for acute lymphoblastic leukemia, so the T cells may come from the graft donor. The chain joins TRBV5-1 to TRBJ2-1; 8 positions match TRBD2. In DNA, the CDR3 is TGCGCCAGCAGCTTGGTAGCGGGACCCTACAATGAGCAGTTCTTC. This gives the protein CASSLVAGPYNEQFF.